This TCR beta chain was sequenced for a study of long-term antiretroviral therapy in people with HIV. At the survey level, the v3.0 immunoSEQ assay was run. Generated by immunoSEQ multiplex PCR, the TCRdb table keeps only in-frame clones and is missing some. The data hold about 40,000 clones, with 85% to 90% observed a single time. The CDR3 runs to 14 residues. V lost 7 bases to trimming and J lost 6 bases, with 13 bases between them. Germline CDR1 LNHDA, CDR2 SQIVND (reference sequence). Overall study findings and caveats: Blood dating 2004 to 2017 may reflect older ART regimens.

As for this clone: Its antigen remains unknown.

Treatment for all HIV-infected participants took place in the United States. This TCR was sampled from a woman between 50 and 59 years old with HIV. The specimen comprised unsorted PBMCs, sampled 3.1 years after starting antiretroviral therapy. The chain has TRBV19 and TRBJ1-6; possibly TRBD1 for D (6 bases). The CDR3 protein is CASIGWGLNSPLHF. Written as DNA, the CDR3 is TGTGCCAGTATTGGGTGGGGGCTTAATTCACCCCTCCACTTT.